The rows below give T cell receptor beta chains drawn from one sample of a study of monozygotic twins with inflammatory bowel disease. TCRdb processed the 5' RACE reads again and assigns one entry to each CDR3 protein, with no DNA. This repertoire comprises about 160,000 distinct CDR3 sequences; its ten largest clones make up roughly 2.3%. Sequenced sample: blood. The receptor set was obtained from a human donor with ulcerative colitis or Crohn's disease, or a healthy co-twin of an affected twin (not recorded which). Each CDR3 is given with its conserved first and last residue. Fields, in order: clone size, J gene, V gene, CDR3 protein. Part of the rows lack a size; the others show once, few, many or a class for expanded clones.

.,TRBJ2-2,TRBV7-3,CASSLSGSVTGELFF
.,TRBJ1-5,TRBV19,CASSMGPGNQPQHF
.,TRBJ2-7,TRBV15,CATSRTFLYGEQYF
.,TRBJ2-1,TRBV12-3/TRBV12-4,CASSSGTPNYNEQFF
.,TRBJ2-3,TRBV24-1,CATSSTGTSEPDTQYF
.,TRBJ2-3,TRBV6-2/TRBV6-3,CASSYPLAGAADTQYF
.,TRBJ1-1,TRBV5-1,CASSPTRGSTEAFF
.,TRBJ2-1,TRBV2,CASRAPAGAHTYYNEQFF
.,TRBJ2-3,TRBV2,CANLLGNEDTQYF
.,TRBJ2-5,TRBV4-1,CASSQDYNRIRPETQYF
.,TRBJ1-3,TRBV3-1,CASSQGGLGDTIYF
.,TRBJ2-5,TRBV6-5,CASSYSSVGETQYF
.,TRBJ1-5,TRBV15,CATSRDWGARDQPQHF
.,TRBJ2-5,TRBV4-1,CASSQTTQQETQYF
.,TRBJ2-3,TRBV28,CASSLYRTGGDTQYF
.,TRBJ1-4,TRBV7-8,CASSPTTNEKLFF
.,TRBJ1-2,TRBV5-1,CASSLEDYGYTF
.,TRBJ2-1,TRBV5-4,CASSLGGPQYNEQFF
.,TRBJ2-7,TRBV10-3,CAISGTGGTYEQYF
.,TRBJ2-3,TRBV9,CASSIEGSGSGGTQYF
medium-sized,TRBJ2-1,TRBV27,CASSFIGQMEQFF
.,TRBJ2-3,TRBV20-1,CSASQPEGTQYF
.,TRBJ2-1,TRBV2,CASSADRYNEQFF
.,TRBJ2-7,TRBV20-1,CSARTGGYSYEQYF